The 10 T cell receptor beta chains below were found in one sample sequenced in a study of T cells in Graves' hyperthyroidism and ophthalmopathy. RNA transcripts yielded amplified TCR beta CDR3 regions. The TCR CDR3 was amplified in a first-round RT-PCR using the HTBI primer set. TCRdb re-called the multiplex PCR reads through MiXCR, storing one row per CDR3 protein. Of 480,000 or so distinct CDR3 sequences in the sample, about an eighth were seen once. Input material: blood. All receptors derive from a woman aged 18-30 years with Graves' hyperthyroidism.

This clonotype was seen a few times. J is TRBJ1-1 and V is TRBV20-1, with no clear D. The germline V gene encodes CDR1 DFQATT and CDR2 SNEGSKA (reference sequence). The CDR3 contains 17 residues. The V gene lost 1 base and the J gene lost 0 bases, with 18 bases spanning the gap. CDR3 nucleotides: TGCAGTGCTAGAGCGTATCAGCATCAACCTTTGAACACTGAAGCTTTCTTT. Protein sequence: CSARAYQHQPLNTEAFF.

This clonotype was seen a handful of times. The chain carries TRBV20-1 and TRBJ2-3; D not resolved. V lost 3 bases to trimming and J lost 3 bases, with 16 bases between them. This CDR3 region has 15 residues. CDR1 DFQATT and CDR2 SNEGSKA come from the germline V gene (reference sequence). CDR3 in DNA: TGCAGTGCTAGTCTTTCCCCGGGTTGGACAGATACGCAGTATTTT. Its translation: CSASLSPGWTDTQYF.

This clonotype was counted ten times or more. The rearrangement joins TRBV12-5 to TRBJ1-2, with D possibly TRBD1 on 6 matching bases. In germline, CDR1 is LGHNT, CDR2 FRNRAP. The CDR3 totals 15 residues. Trimming took off 0 bases at V and 1 base at J, with 9 bases between the two ends. DNA of the CDR3: TGTGCTAGTGGTTTGGTAATACAGGGTAACTATGGCTACACCTTC. It specifies CASGLVIQGNYGYTF.

This clonotype showed up just a few times. The chain combines TRBV6-2 or TRBV6-3 with TRBJ2-3; 7 positions agree with TRBD1. Trimming took 4 bases from V and 2 from J; bases not matched to a gene: 9. This CDR3 is 16 amino acids long. CDR1 is MNHEY and CDR2 is SVGEGT in the germline V gene. Written as DNA, the CDR3 is TGTGCCAGCAGTTCCCTAGGACAGGCCCTCACAGATACGCAGTATTTT. It is translated as CASSSLGQALTDTQYF.

This clonotype appeared a few times. This chain connects TRBV4-1 to TRBJ2-7; weak D call: TRBD1 (6 bases). Germline V gives CDR1 MGHRA, CDR2 YSYEKL. V lost 1 base and J lost 2, with 12 bases in between. The CDR3 totals 15 residues. The CDR3 is CASSQVSGEAYEQYV. CDR3 nucleotide sequence: TGCGCCAGCAGCCAAGTTTCAGGGGAAGCCTACGAGCAGTACGTC.

This clonotype has ten or more counts. The CDR3 DNA follows: TGTGCCGGTGAACAGCGTGCCTCTGGAAACACCATATATTTT. Protein: CAGEQRASGNTIYF. This chain uses TRBV30 with TRBJ1-3, with D unclear. From germline, CDR1 is GTSNPN and CDR2 SVGIG (reference sequence). Trimming removed 8 bases from V and 0 bases from J, with 14 bases in between. This CDR3 has 14 residues.

This chain uses TRBV19 with TRBJ2-7, with 11 nucleotides matching TRBD2. Germline values: CDR1 LNHDA, CDR2 SQIVND (reference sequence). The CDR3 is 20 amino acids. The trim removed 3 bases at V and 0 bases at J, leaving 16 bases unmatched. The DNA of the CDR3 is TGTGCCAGTAGTATCCGAGTCGATAGCGGGAGGGGGGGCTTCTCCTACGAGCAGTACTTC. It yields the protein CASSIRVDSGRGGFSYEQYF.

V and J are TRBV3-1 and TRBJ2-2; 12 bases line up with TRBD2. The CDR3 has 15 residues. Germline loops: CDR1 LGHDT, CDR2 YNNKEL (reference sequence). J was trimmed by 6 bases and V by 3 bases; bases with no gene match: 2. This chain's CDR3 is CASSQTSGSAGELFF. CDR3 nucleotide sequence: TGTGCCAGCAGCCAGACTAGCGGGAGCGCCGGGGAGCTGTTTTTT.

This clonotype was seen many times. The chain uses TRBV30 and TRBJ1-2, with D maybe TRBD1 (6 bases). Trimming stripped 8 bases from V and 8 bases from J, with 21 bases between. Germline CDR1 GTSNPN, CDR2 SVGIG (reference sequence). This CDR3 is built from 13 residues. The CDR3 protein is CAARRQEAGGYTF. In DNA form, the CDR3 reads TGTGCCGCCAGGCGACAGGAGGCTGGGGGCTACACCTTC. Full variable domain (rest looked up from reference TRBV30 and TRBJ1-2): SQTIHQWPATLVQPVGSPLSLECTVEGTSNPNLYWYRQAAGRGLQLLFYSVGIGQISSEVPQNLSASRPQDRQFILSSKKLLLSDSGFYLCAARRQEAGGYTFGSGTRLTVV.

This clonotype was counted many times. This rearrangement joins TRBV2 to TRBJ2-2; D not certain. Germline lookup yields CDR1 SNHLY and CDR2 FYNNEI. This CDR3 is built from 12 residues. V gave up 4 bases and J gave up 3 bases, with 3 bases separating them. Here the CDR3 reads CASSGDTGELFF. As DNA, the CDR3 is TGTGCCAGCAGTGGAGACACCGGGGAGCTGTTTTTT.